The clone carrying this T cell receptor (beta chain) has a count of ten or more. The target antigen is unknown. This sample was included in a study of regulatory T cells in long-lasting Graves disease. Study as a whole: Newly diagnosed Graves' patients had taken antithyroid drugs under 3 months.

TCR beta libraries were built with iRepertoire HTBI primers and Arm-PCR of CDR3 regions. MiXCR, run by TCRdb on the multiplex PCR reads, gives a single entry per CDR3 protein. Of about 540,000 distinct CDR3 sequences in the sample, roughly 14% are singletons; the top ten hold about 10%. CDR1 ENHRY and CDR2 SYGVKD come from the germline V gene. The V gene lost 4 bases and the J gene lost 9 bases, with 10 bases spanning the gap. This CDR3 region has 13 residues. Time point indicated: newly diagnosed GD, antithyroid drugs for less than 3 months. PBMC-derived RNA was used for the TCR library. Overall study results and limits: Fewer public clonotypes were shared by new patients (under 1,000) than by persistent patients (roughly 2,500).

The sample was also reused in another study, on T cells in Graves' hyperthyroidism and ophthalmopathy.

The chain has TRBV10-3 and TRBJ1-6; D ambiguous. The TCR comes from a young man with Graves disease. The input for sequencing was peripheral blood mononuclear cells (PBMCs), taken at new diagnosis, from a patient treated with antithyroid drugs. In nucleotides, the CDR3 is TGTGCCATCAGTGGACAAGGAGGTTCACCCCTCCACTTT. This encodes CAISGQGGSPLHF.